This T cell receptor (beta chain) stems from a study of blood T cell repertoires in COVID-19. Study-wide context: Acute and convalescent COVID-19 specimens originated in the United States, Italy and Spain. Sample material is recorded as cDNA or gDNA derived from T cells, B-cell-depleted T cells, or PBMCs.

Original processing methods: By means of reference gene primer amplification, nucleated cell counts were estimated. Profiling relied on immunoSEQ multiplex PCR, and the TCRdb table lists in-frame clones only, not all of them. V, J and clone size derive from that table, while D and trimming were established from the DNA sequence. The data hold almost 350,000 clones, with approximately 89% observed a single time. Germline-derived CDR1 and CDR2 are KGHSH and LQKENI. V lost 6 bases to trimming and J lost 4 bases; unmatched junction nucleotides: 8. The CDR3 length is 14 residues. It was during active infection that Seattle patients were enrolled and then longitudinally followed.

The source of this sequence is a woman aged 60-75 years with COVID-19, enrolled during active disease. This chain joins TRBV18 and TRBJ1-1; 7 bases align to TRBD1. The sample comprised peripheral blood. The CDR3 DNA is TGTGCCAGCTCGACCGACAGGGTTGGCACTGAAGCTTTCTTT. Protein sequence: CASSTDRVGTEAFF.